The clone carrying this TCR beta chain was seen ten or more times. Antigen unknown. One end of the junction does not line up with germline, which may come from a read error. One entry per CDR3 protein results from TCRdb running MiXCR on the 5' RACE reads. The sample consists of about 84,000 distinct CDR3 sequences, 4.3% of them appearing once. The data originate from a study of neurological immune-mediated disorders. Broader study findings: Expanded clones shared no identical CDR3 amino acid sequences across subjects, which suggested private TCR-beta repertoires in all groups.

Germline loops: CDR1 DFQATT, CDR2 SNEGSKA (reference sequence). The CDR3 length is 9 residues. Specified time point: longitudinal time-point 3. Preparation of the unsorted libraries drew on 2 million PBMCs stored at -80 C. This chain links TRBV20-1 with TRBJ1-6; D is undetermined. This receptor was taken from a woman in her sixties or seventies with multiple sclerosis. Sequenced: PBMCs. CDR3 region: CSASEGSSF. The CDR3 region has the DNA TGCAGTGCTAGTGAAGGGTCCTCTTTT.